This entry describes one T cell receptor (beta chain). What it binds is not known. The data were taken from a study of a mutant IDH1 vaccine in newly diagnosed glioma. Using immunoSEQ multiplex PCR, the repertoire was profiled, and TCRdb retains in-frame clones only, with some absent. Of roughly 57,000 clones listed, 89% are singletons. Time point: week 11, during vaccination. Doses of 300 ug of mutant IDH1 20-mer peptide were given with topical imiquimod. Germline V CDR1 and CDR2: MNHEY, SVGAGI. The CDR3 loop spans 14 amino acids. V lost 6 bases and J lost 6, with 15 bases in between. The genes are TRBV6-5 and TRBJ2-1; D is possibly TRBD2 (7 bases). This sample comprised PBMCs, obtained from a glioma patient whose treatment included an IDH1 peptide vaccine. The clonotype was recovered from a middle-aged man with glioma. The DNA for the CDR3 is TGTGCCAGCAGCCACCGGGGGGACACCAATGAGCAGTTCTTC. It is translated as CASSHRGDTNEQFF.